This entry concerns a single TCR beta chain. This sample was taken from a study of control samples from healthy donors and cancer patients. Germline lookup yields CDR1 SGHNT and CDR2 YYREEE (reference sequence). Trimming left V 1 base short and J 1 base short, with 8 bases between. The CDR3 covers 14 residues. Libraries were prepared by immunoSEQ multiplex PCR; TCRdb keeps only in-frame clonotypes and omits some of them. This table holds 150,000 to 200,000 clones, 94% found once. Sequenced sample: blood. V usage is TRBV5-4 and J usage is TRBJ2-5; D may be TRBD2 (5 bases). The clonotype originates from a young woman in good health. The CDR3 protein is CASSLPSSQETQYF. CDR3 sequence (DNA): TGTGCCAGCAGCTTGCCTAGCTCCCAAGAGACCCAGTACTTC. Full variable domain (rest looked up from reference TRBV5-4 and TRBJ2-5): ETGVTQSPTHLIKTRGQQVTLRCSSQSGHNTVSWYQQALGQGPQFIFQYYREEENGRGNFPPRFSGLQFPNYSSELNVNALELDDSALYLCASSLPSSQETQYFGPGTRLLVL.